This T cell receptor (beta chain) was recorded in a study of CD8+CD57+ T cells in acquired aplastic anemia. On the study more broadly: Sorted CD4+ plus CD8+ cells gave DNA averaging around 3 ug. There were some 11 million reads, on average, for CD4+ cells from healthy donors.

To note about this clonotype: Antigen unknown.

The template for TCR beta VDJ and CDR3 sequence profiling was genomic DNA. TCRdb fed the reads into MiXCR, producing one record per CDR3 protein. Of hundreds of thousands of distinct CDR3 sequences listed, about 70% are singletons. Study outcomes and limitations: A significant difference in CD8+ Simpson's diversity between patients and controls was not found. Between patients and controls, around 31 CD8+ CDR3 sequences were found in common.

Per germline, CDR1 LNHDA and CDR2 SQIVND (reference sequence). This CDR3 has 15 residues. Trimming left V 5 bases short and J 2 bases short, with 13 bases between. This clonotype was sampled from a human donor in good health, serving as a control. This rearrangement joins TRBV19 to TRBJ1-5; no definite D call. Sequenced input: sorted CD4+, CD8+, or CD8+CD57+ T cells (not recorded which) from PBMCs. The CDR3 DNA reads as TGTGCCAGTAGTCGGGATCACACCGGCAATCAGCCCCAGCATTTT. It encodes CASSRDHTGNQPQHF.